This T cell receptor beta chain stems from a study of blood T cell repertoires in COVID-19. Overall study context: From the United States, Italy and Spain came samples of acute and convalescent COVID-19. Nucleic acid was either cDNA or gDNA, and it came from T cells, B-cell-depleted T cells, or PBMCs.

Seattle participants joined during active infection and were tracked over time. Per the authors' pipeline: Estimated nucleated cell counts came from reference gene primer amplification. The table came from immunoSEQ multiplex PCR; TCRdb's copy has only in-frame clones and leaves some out. Clonal size and the V and J genes are those of that table, whereas D and trimming came from the DNA. The sample records approximately 300,000 clones, roughly 89% being singletons. This CDR3 has 13 amino acids. Germline lookup yields CDR1 LGHDT and CDR2 YNNKEL (reference sequence). With 3 bases clipped from V and 5 bases from J, the junction kept 3 bases outside the gene matches.

The gene calls are TRBV3-1 (or the pseudogene TRBV3-2) and TRBJ2-5, with 7 positions matching TRBD2. The source of this sequence is a woman aged 40-49 years with COVID-19, enrolled during active disease. The sequencing sample was made of peripheral blood. Here the CDR3 reads CASSQVLAETQYF. The CDR3 DNA reads TGTGCCAGCAGCCAGGTACTAGCGGAGACCCAGTACTTC.